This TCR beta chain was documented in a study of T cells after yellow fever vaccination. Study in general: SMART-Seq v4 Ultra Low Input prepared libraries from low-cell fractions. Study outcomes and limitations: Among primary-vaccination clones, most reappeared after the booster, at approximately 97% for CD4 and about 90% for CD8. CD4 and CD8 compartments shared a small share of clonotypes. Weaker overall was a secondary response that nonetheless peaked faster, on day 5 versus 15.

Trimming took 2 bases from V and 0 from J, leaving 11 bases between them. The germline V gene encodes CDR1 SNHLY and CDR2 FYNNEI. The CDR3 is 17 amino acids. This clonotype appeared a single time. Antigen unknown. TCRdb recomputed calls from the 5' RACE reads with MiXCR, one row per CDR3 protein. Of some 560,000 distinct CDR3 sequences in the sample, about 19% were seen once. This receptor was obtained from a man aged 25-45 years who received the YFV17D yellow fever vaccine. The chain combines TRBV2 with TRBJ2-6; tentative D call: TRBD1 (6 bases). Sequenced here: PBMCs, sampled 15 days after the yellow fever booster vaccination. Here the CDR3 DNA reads TGTGCCAGCAGTGAATGGGACACCAGCTCTGGGGCCAACGTCCTGACTTTC. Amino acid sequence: CASSEWDTSSGANVLTF.